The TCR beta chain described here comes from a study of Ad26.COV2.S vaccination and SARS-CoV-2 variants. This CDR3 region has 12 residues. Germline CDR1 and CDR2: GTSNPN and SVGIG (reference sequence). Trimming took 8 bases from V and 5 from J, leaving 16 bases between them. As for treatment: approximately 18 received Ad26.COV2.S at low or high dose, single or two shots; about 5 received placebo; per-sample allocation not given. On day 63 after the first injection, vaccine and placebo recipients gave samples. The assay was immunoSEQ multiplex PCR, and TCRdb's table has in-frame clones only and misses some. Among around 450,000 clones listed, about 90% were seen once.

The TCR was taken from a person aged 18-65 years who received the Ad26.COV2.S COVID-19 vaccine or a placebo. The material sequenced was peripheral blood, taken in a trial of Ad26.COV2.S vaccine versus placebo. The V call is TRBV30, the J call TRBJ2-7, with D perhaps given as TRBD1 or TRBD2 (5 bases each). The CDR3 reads CAGSRGPHEQYF. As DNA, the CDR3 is TGTGCCGGATCGAGGGGACCCCACGAGCAGTACTTC.